A selection of T cell receptor beta chains follows, all from one sample in a study of blood T cell repertoires in COVID-19. Only in-frame clones appear in the TCRdb table, and some are missing; sequencing was by immunoSEQ multiplex PCR. Here the sample spans fewer than 200,000 clones, approximately 90% being singletons. Input material: peripheral blood. Receptors originate from a man between 60 and 70 years old with acute or convalescent COVID-19. Each CDR3 is given with its conserved first and last residue. Each record gives: V gene, D gene, clone size, J gene, CDR3 protein, CDR3 DNA. The D gene is left open where the match is weak. Rows may omit the clone size; those that give it use once, few, many or a size class.

TRBV15	TRBD2	many	TRBJ2-3	CATSTLFGAGGSRDTQYF	TGTGCCACCAGCACTCTATTTGGAGCGGGGGGCTCGAGGGATACGCAGTATTTT
TRBV11-3	-	-	TRBJ2-4	CASSLMRAKNIQYF	TGTGCCAGCTCCTTGATGAGGGCCAAAAACATTCAGTACTTC
TRBV29-1	-	-	TRBJ2-5	CSGTGLEETQYF	TGCAGCGGAACAGGGCTGGAAGAGACCCAGTACTTC
TRBV4-2	TRBD1	-	TRBJ1-3	CASSQTGPNSGNTIYF	TGTGCCAGCAGCCAGACAGGGCCGAACTCTGGAAACACCATATATTTT
TRBV6-5	TRBD1	-	TRBJ1-4	CASSHRGPREKLFF	TGTGCCAGCAGTCACAGGGGGCCGAGGGAAAAACTGTTTTTT
TRBV5-5	-	-	TRBJ1-2	CASSPAWEGNYGYTF	TGTGCCAGCAGCCCCGCCTGGGAGGGGAACTATGGCTACACCTTC
TRBV5-4	-	-	TRBJ1-2	CASSLALSSTGNYGYTF	TGTGCCAGCAGCTTGGCCTTAAGCTCGACGGGGAACTATGGCTACACCTTC
TRBV10-3	-	-	TRBJ1-2	CAITFGSPTAGYTF	TGTGCCATCACCTTCGGGTCTCCGACGGCTGGCTACACCTTC
TRBV7-2	TRBD1	once	TRBJ1-5	CASSGQGINQPQHF	TGTGCCAGCAGCGGACAGGGCATCAATCAGCCCCAGCATTTT
TRBV6-2/TRBV6-3	TRBD1	-	TRBJ2-2	CASSYILGQGSMNTGELFF	TGTGCCAGCAGTTATATCTTGGGACAGGGTTCCATGAACACCGGGGAGCTGTTTTTT
TRBV7-9	TRBD1	-	TRBJ1-1	CASSSSQGWVTEAFF	TGTGCCAGCAGCTCATCACAGGGGTGGGTCACTGAAGCTTTCTTT
TRBV10-2	-	-	TRBJ1-1	CASRNSESGTEAFF	TGCGCCAGCAGGAATTCAGAAAGCGGCACTGAAGCTTTCTTT
TRBV5-4	TRBD2	-	TRBJ2-3	CASSLGAGGLTDTQYF	TGTGCCAGCAGCTTGGGAGCGGGGGGGCTCACAGATACGCAGTATTTT
TRBV5-4	-	-	TRBJ2-4	CASSLQGAKNIQYF	TGTGCCAGCAGCTTGCAGGGGGCCAAAAACATTCAGTACTTC
TRBV3-1/TRBV3-2	TRBD1	-	TRBJ1-2	CASRGQEDGYTF	TGTGCCAGCAGGGGACAGGAGGATGGCTACACCTTC
TRBV3-1/TRBV3-2	-	-	TRBJ1-2	CASSQARGAGGYTF	TGTGCCAGCAGCCAAGCCCGGGGGGCCGGCGGCTACACCTTC
TRBV27	TRBD2	once	TRBJ2-5	CASSRTSGGQETQYF	TGTGCCAGCAGCCGGACTAGCGGGGGACAAGAGACCCAGTACTTC
TRBV5-4	-	-	TRBJ1-2	CASSALDRPGGYTF	TGTGCCAGCAGCGCGTTAGACAGGCCAGGGGGCTACACCTTC
TRBV27	-	-	TRBJ1-5	CASSPKPGRYQPQHF	TGTGCCAGCAGCCCGAAACCTGGGCGTTACCAGCCCCAGCATTTT
TRBV19	-	few	TRBJ2-1	CATRVNYNEQFF	TGTGCCACGCGGGTCAACTACAATGAGCAGTTCTTC
TRBV7-9	-	once	TRBJ1-2	CASSLVQGYTF	TGTGCCAGCAGCCTAGTGCAGGGCTACACCTTC
TRBV6-5	-	-	TRBJ2-3	CGSKSGSKTDTQYF	TGTGGGTCCAAAAGCGGATCCAAAACAGATACGCAGTATTTT
TRBV7-2	-	-	TRBJ2-2	CASSLASPKNTGELFF	TGTGCCAGCAGCTTAGCCTCACCTAAAAACACCGGGGAGCTGTTTTTT
TRBV5-1	TRBD1	-	TRBJ1-4	CASSQGTAGDEKLFF	TGCGCCAGCAGCCAAGGGACAGCGGGAGACGAAAAACTGTTTTTT
TRBV9	-	-	TRBJ1-1	CASSPRLLNTEAFF	TGTGCCAGCAGCCCGCGACTTTTGAACACTGAAGCTTTCTTT
TRBV29-1	-	-	TRBJ1-2	CSVELQQTYGYTF	TGCAGCGTTGAACTTCAACAGACCTATGGCTACACCTTC
TRBV19	TRBD2	-	TRBJ2-1	CASSERRGGAYNEQFF	TGTGCCAGTAGCGAGAGGCGGGGGGGCGCCTACAATGAGCAGTTCTTC
TRBV19	TRBD1	-	TRBJ1-5	CASWDRSNQPQHF	TGTGCCAGTTGGGACAGGAGCAATCAGCCCCAGCATTTT
TRBV5-1	-	-	TRBJ1-5	CASSLAGANQPQHF	TGCGCCAGCAGCTTGGCAGGGGCGAATCAGCCCCAGCATTTT
TRBV5-4	TRBD2	-	TRBJ2-5	CASSLGTSAETQYF	TGTGCCAGCAGCTTGGGGACTAGCGCAGAGACCCAGTACTTC
TRBV7-3	-	-	TRBJ1-1	CASSSQGGTEAFF	TGTGCCAGCAGCTCACAGGGTGGCACTGAAGCTTTCTTT
TRBV12-3/TRBV12-4	-	few	TRBJ1-1	CASSFSPGTEAFF	TGTGCCAGCAGTTTCTCCCCCGGCACTGAAGCTTTCTTT
TRBV24-1	-	-	TRBJ2-3	CATSDQRRDTDTQYF	TGTGCCACCAGTGATCAGCGGCGGGACACAGATACGCAGTATTTT
TRBV18	TRBD1	-	TRBJ2-3	CASSLTGVTDTQYF	TGTGCCAGCTCGTTGACAGGGGTCACAGATACGCAGTATTTT
TRBV6-2/TRBV6-3	TRBD2	-	TRBJ2-7	CASSYLPGLAGDRDPYEQYF	TGTGCCAGCAGTTACCTTCCGGGACTAGCGGGAGACCGCGATCCCTACGAGCAGTACTTC
TRBV18	-	-	TRBJ1-1	CASSPRAANTEAFF	TGTGCCAGCTCACCACGGGCAGCGAACACTGAAGCTTTCTTT
TRBV6-6	TRBD1	once	TRBJ1-1	CASSPVTGGYTEAFF	TGTGCCAGCAGTCCGGTCACAGGGGGCTACACTGAAGCTTTCTTT
TRBV20-1	-	once	TRBJ2-7	CSAPRNSEQYF	TGCAGTGCTCCCCGGAACAGCGAGCAGTACTTC
TRBV6-4	TRBD2	many	TRBJ2-1	CASSAGAGGPDNEQFF	TGTGCCAGCAGTGCTGGGGCGGGAGGGCCCGACAATGAGCAGTTCTTC
TRBV5-3	-	-	TRBJ2-5	CARSGHLEGAQETQYF	TGTGCCAGAAGCGGGCATCTCGAGGGTGCCCAAGAGACCCAGTACTTC
TRBV6-5	-	-	TRBJ1-1	CASSSTDSKAFF	TGTGCCAGCAGTTCTACCGACAGTAAAGCTTTCTTT
TRBV7-9	TRBD1	-	TRBJ1-2	CASSLGQGDYGYTF	TGTGCCAGCAGCCTGGGACAGGGAGACTATGGCTACACCTTC
TRBV9	TRBD2	-	TRBJ2-7	CASSPISGSYEQYF	TGTGCCAGCAGCCCAATTAGCGGGAGTTACGAGCAGTACTTC
TRBV11-3	TRBD2	-	TRBJ2-3	CASRTGGVQDTQYF	TGTGCCAGCAGAACCGGGGGGGTCCAAGATACGCAGTATTTT
TRBV4-1	-	-	TRBJ2-1	CASSPELVTYNEQFF	TGCGCCAGCAGCCCCGAGCTAGTGACCTACAATGAGCAGTTCTTC
TRBV5-4	-	-	TRBJ2-5	CASRRTIQETQYF	TGTGCCAGCAGGAGGACTATCCAAGAGACCCAGTACTTC
TRBV6-4	TRBD1	-	TRBJ2-2	CASSDSGQGTIGELFF	TGTGCCAGCAGTGACTCGGGACAGGGGACGATCGGGGAGCTGTTTTTT
TRBV7-3	TRBD1	-	TRBJ2-1	CASSLGDSTYNEQFF	TGTGCCAGCAGCTTAGGGGACAGTACCTACAATGAGCAGTTCTTC